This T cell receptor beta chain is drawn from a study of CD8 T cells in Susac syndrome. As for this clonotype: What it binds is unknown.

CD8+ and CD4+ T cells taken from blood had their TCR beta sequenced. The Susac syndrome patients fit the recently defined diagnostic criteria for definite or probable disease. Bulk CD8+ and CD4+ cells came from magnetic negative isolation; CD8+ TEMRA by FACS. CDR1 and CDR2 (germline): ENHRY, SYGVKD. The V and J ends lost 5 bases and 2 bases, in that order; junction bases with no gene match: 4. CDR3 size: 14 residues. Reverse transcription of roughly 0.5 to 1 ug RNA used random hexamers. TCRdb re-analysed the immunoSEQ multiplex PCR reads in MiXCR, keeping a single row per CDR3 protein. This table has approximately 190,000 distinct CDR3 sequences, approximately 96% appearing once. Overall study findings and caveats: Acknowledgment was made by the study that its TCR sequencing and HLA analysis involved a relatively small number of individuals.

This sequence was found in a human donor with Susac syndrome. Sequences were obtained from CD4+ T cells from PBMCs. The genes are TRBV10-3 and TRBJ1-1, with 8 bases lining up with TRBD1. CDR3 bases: TGTGCCATCAGTCAGGGGGCTGGAAACACTGAAGCTTTCTTT. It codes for CAISQGAGNTEAFF.